The 8 T cell receptor beta chains given below trace back to one sample, sequenced in a study of cytomegalovirus exposure and HLA in healthy donors. The repertoire was sequenced with immunoSEQ multiplex PCR; TCRdb's copy has only in-frame clones and lacks some. The sample records more than 150,000 clones, 88% being singletons. Sequencing input: PBMCs. The receptors come from a man in his late teens or twenties in good health and CMV-seronegative.

Notes on this clone: An end of the junction does not agree with germline; a read error may underlie this. The J gene is TRBJ2-5, the V gene TRBV7-7, with 9 bases aligning to TRBD1. The CDR3 has 16 amino acids. CDR1 is SSHAT and CDR2 is FNYEAQ in the germline V gene (reference sequence). This CDR3 is CASSYTSGTGQETQYF. The CDR3 DNA is TGTGCTAGCAGCTACACTTCCGGGACAGGGCAAGAGACCCAGTACTTC.

V is TRBV2 and J is TRBJ1-4; D remains unclear. CDR3 length equals 13 residues. Germline lookup yields CDR1 SNHLY and CDR2 FYNNEI. V lost 4 bases and J 8 bases, leaving 11 bases between the germline ends. This CDR3 is CASSGNSGEKLFF. The CDR3 DNA reads TGTGCCAGCAGTGGGAACAGCGGCGAAAAACTGTTTTTT.

The rearrangement joins TRBV6-1 to TRBJ2-7; D is possibly TRBD1 (7 bases). V dropped 2 bases and J dropped 6 bases, with 20 bases sitting between them. The CDR3 has 16 amino acids. Germline CDR1 reads MNHNS; CDR2 reads SASEGT. The CDR3 protein is CASSEYGGGNSGEQYF. The CDR3 DNA follows: TGTGCCAGCAGTGAATACGGAGGGGGCAATTCGGGCGAGCAGTACTTC.

J is TRBJ1-2 and V is TRBV2; TRBD1 matches at 8 bases. CDR1 and CDR2 (germline): SNHLY, FYNNEI. This CDR3 region has 13 residues. Trimming took 4 bases from V and 8 from J; bases not matched to a gene: 6. The CDR3 nucleotides are TGTGCCAGCAGTGGGTTGACAGGGGTGGGCTACACCTTC. Residues: CASSGLTGVGYTF. Variable domain in full (rest from reference TRBV2 and TRBJ1-2): EPEVTQTPSHQVTQMGQEVILRCVPISNHLYFYWYRQILGQKVEFLVSFYNNEISEKSEIFDDQFSVERPDGSNFTLKIRSTKLEDSAMYFCASSGLTGVGYTFGSGTRLTVV.

The chain couples TRBV28 to TRBJ1-2, with D possibly being TRBD1 (6 bases). The CDR3 extends over 13 amino acids. Trimming removed 2 bases at V and 2 bases at J, with 6 bases between. Germline CDR1 MDHEN, CDR2 SYDVKM. The CDR3 DNA follows: TGTGCCAGCAGTTTAAGGGGGAACTATGGCTACACCTTC. It translates to CASSLRGNYGYTF.

The rearrangement uses TRBV6-1 and TRBJ1-1; 7 nucleotides line up with TRBD1. Germline CDR1 MNHNS, CDR2 SASEGT. With 4 bases clipped from V and 1 base from J, the junction kept 12 bases outside the gene matches. The CDR3 contains 17 residues. This CDR3 is CASSARWQGVWNTEAFF. For the CDR3, the DNA is TGTGCCAGCAGTGCCAGGTGGCAGGGGGTATGGAACACTGAAGCTTTCTTT.

This sequence joins TRBV27 and TRBJ2-3; a possible D gene is TRBD2 (6 bases). CDR3 length: 15 residues. Germline CDR1 MNHEY, CDR2 SMNVEV (reference sequence). V was shortened by 3 bases and J by 1 base, with 11 bases between the two germline ends. The CDR3 loop is CASSFFSGRTDTQYF. CDR3 bases: TGTGCCAGCAGTTTTTTTAGCGGACGCACAGATACGCAGTATTTT.

This clone was seen just once. The chain links TRBV6-5 to TRBJ2-7; 7 bases map to TRBD2. The ends lost 6 bases at V and 3 bases at J; junction bases unmatched: 8. Germline V gene sequence: CDR1 MNHEY, CDR2 SVGAGI. The CDR3 consists of 14 residues. CDR3 residues: CASSPGGFFYEQYV. The CDR3 DNA reads as TGTGCCAGCAGCCCCGGGGGGTTTTTCTACGAGCAGTACGTC.